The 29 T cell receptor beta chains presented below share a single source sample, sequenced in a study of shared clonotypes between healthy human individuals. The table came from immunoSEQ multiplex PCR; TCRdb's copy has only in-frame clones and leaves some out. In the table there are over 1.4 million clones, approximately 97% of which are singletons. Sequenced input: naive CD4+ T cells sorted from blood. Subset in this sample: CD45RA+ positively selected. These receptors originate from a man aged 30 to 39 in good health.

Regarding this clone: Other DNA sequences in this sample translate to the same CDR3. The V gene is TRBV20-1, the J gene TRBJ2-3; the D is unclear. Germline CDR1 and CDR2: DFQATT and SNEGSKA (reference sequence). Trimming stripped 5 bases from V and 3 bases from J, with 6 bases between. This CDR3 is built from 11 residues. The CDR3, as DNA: TGCAGTGCTGAGATTACAGATACGCAGTATTTT. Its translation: CSAEITDTQYF.

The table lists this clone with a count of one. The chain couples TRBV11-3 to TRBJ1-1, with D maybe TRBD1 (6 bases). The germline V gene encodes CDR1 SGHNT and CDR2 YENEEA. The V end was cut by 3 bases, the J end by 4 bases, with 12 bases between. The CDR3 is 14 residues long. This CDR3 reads CASSFWDNATEAFF. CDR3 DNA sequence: TGTGCCAGCAGCTTCTGGGACAACGCCACTGAAGCTTTCTTT.

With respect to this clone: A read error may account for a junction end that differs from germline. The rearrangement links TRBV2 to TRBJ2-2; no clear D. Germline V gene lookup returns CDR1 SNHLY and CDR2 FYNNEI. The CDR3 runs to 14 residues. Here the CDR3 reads CASREGLNTGELFF. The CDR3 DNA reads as TGTGCCAGCAGGGAAGGATTAAACACCGGGGAGCTGTTTTTT.

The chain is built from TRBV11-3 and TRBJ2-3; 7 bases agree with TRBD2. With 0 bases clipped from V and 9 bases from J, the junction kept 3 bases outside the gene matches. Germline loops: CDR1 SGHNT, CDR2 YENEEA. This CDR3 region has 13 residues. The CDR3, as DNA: TGTGCCAGCAGCTTAGATGGTAGCGGGACGCAGTATTTT. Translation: CASSLDGSGTQYF.

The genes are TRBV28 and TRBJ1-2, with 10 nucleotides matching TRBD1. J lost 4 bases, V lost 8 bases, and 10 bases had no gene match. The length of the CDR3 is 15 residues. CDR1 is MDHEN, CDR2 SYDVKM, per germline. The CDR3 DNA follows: TGTGCCAGCGGTGACCGGACAGGGGGAAGCTATGGCTACACCTTC. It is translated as CASGDRTGGSYGYTF.

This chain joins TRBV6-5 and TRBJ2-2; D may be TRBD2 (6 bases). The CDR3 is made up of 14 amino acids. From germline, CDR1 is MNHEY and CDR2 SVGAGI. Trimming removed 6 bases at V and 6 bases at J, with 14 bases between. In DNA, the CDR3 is TGTGCCAGCAGCCAACTTCGGAGGGCCGGGGAGCTGTTTTTT. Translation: CASSQLRRAGELFF.

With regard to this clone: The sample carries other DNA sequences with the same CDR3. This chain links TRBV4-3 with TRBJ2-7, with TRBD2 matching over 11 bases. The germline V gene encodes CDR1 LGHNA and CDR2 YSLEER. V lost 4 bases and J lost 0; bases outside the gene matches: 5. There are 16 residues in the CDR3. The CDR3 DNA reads TGCGCCAGCAGCCGAGGACTAGCGGGCGGCTCCTACGAGCAGTACTTC. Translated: CASSRGLAGGSYEQYF.

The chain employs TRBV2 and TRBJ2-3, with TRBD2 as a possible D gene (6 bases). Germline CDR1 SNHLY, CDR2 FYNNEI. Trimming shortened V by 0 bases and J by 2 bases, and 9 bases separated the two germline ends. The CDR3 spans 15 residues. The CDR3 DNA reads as TGTGCCAGCAGTGAAGCTAGCGGCACCACAGATACGCAGTATTTT. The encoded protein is CASSEASGTTDTQYF.

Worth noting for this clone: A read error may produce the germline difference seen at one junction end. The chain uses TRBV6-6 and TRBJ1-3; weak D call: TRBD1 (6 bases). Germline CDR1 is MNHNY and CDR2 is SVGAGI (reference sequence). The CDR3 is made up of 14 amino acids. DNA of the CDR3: TGTGCGAGCACCCCGGACAGCTCTGGAAACACCATATATTTT. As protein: CASTPDSSGNTIYF.

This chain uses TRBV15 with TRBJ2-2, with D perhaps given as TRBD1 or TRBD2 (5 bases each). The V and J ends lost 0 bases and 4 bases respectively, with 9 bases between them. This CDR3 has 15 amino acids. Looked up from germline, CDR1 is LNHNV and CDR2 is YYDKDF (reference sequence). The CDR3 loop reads CATSRDRESTGELFF. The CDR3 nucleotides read TGTGCCACCAGCAGAGACAGGGAGTCCACCGGGGAGCTGTTTTTT.

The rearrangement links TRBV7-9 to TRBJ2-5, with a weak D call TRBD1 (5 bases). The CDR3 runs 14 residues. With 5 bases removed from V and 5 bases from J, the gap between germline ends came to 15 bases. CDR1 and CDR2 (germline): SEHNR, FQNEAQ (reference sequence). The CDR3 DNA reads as TGTGCCAGCAGCCACCGAAGGGGTAGGGAGACCCAGTACTTC. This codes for CASSHRRGRETQYF. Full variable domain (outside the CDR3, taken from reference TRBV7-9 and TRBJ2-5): DTGVSQNPRHKITKRGQNVTFRCDPISEHNRLYWYRQTLGQGPEFLTYFQNEAQLEKSRLLSDRFSAERPKGSFSTLEIQRTEQGDSAMYLCASSHRRGRETQYFGPGTRLLVL.

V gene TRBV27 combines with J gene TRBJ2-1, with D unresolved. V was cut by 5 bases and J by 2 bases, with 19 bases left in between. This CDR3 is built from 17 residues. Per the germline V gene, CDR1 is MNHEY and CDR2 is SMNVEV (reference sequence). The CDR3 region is CASSLHDGLTTYNEQFF. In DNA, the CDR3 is TGTGCCAGCAGTCTACACGACGGGCTCACCACCTACAATGAGCAGTTCTTC.

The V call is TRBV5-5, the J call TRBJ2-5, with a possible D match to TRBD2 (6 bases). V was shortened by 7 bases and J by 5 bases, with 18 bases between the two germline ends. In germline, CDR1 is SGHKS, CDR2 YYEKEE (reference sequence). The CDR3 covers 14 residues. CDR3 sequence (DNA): TGTGCCAGCCGCCGCTTCGGGGGACGGGAGACCCAGTACTTC. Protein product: CASRRFGGRETQYF.

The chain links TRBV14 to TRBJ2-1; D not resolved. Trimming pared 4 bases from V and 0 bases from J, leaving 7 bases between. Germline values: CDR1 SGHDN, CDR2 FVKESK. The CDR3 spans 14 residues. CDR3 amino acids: CASSPRNSYNEQFF. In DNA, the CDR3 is TGTGCCAGCAGCCCAAGGAACTCCTACAATGAGCAGTTCTTC.

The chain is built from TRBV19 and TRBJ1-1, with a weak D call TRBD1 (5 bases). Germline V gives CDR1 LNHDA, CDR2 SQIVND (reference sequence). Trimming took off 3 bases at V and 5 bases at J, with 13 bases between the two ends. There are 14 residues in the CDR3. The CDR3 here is CASSIVPGRTEAFF. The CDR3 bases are TGTGCCAGTAGTATCGTTCCAGGGAGGACTGAAGCTTTCTTT.

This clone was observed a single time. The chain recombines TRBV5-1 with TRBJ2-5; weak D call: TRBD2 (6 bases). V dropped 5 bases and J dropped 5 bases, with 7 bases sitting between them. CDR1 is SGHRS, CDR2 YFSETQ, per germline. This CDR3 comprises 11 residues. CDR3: CASRDYETQYF. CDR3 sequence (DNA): TGCGCCAGCAGGGACTACGAGACCCAGTACTTC.

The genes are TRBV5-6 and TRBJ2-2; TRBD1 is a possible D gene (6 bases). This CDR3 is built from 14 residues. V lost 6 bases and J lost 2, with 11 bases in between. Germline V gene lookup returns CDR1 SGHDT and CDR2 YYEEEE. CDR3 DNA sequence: TGTGCCAGCAAAAGGGACACTAACACCGGGGAGCTGTTTTTT. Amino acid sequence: CASKRDTNTGELFF.

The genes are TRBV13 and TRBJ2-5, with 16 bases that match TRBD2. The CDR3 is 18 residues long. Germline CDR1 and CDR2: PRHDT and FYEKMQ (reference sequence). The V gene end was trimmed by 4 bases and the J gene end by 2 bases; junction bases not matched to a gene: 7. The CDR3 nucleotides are TGTGCCAGCAGCTCCGGGACTAGCGGGAGGGGAACACAAGAGACCCAGTACTTC. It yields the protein CASSSGTSGRGTQETQYF.

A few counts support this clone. The CDR3 DNA follows: TGCAGCGTTTTAGACAACCAAAAACTGTTTTTT. It translates to CSVLDNQKLFF. This chain links TRBV29-1 with TRBJ1-4; D not resolved. CDR3 length: 11 residues. The V end was cut by 5 bases, the J end by 9 bases, with 10 bases between. In germline, CDR1 is SQVTM, CDR2 ANQGSEA.

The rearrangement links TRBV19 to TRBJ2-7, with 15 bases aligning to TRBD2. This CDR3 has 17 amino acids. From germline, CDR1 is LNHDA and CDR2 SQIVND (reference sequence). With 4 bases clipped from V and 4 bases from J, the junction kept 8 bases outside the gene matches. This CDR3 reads CASSTHTGTSGRYEQYF. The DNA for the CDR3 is TGTGCCAGTAGTACTCACACCGGGACTAGCGGGAGGTACGAGCAGTACTTC.

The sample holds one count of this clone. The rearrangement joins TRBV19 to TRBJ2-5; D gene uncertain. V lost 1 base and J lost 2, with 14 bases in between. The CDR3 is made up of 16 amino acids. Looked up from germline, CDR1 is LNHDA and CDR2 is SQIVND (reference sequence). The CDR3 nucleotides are TGTGCCAGTAGTATAGGGACGAGTCCGGTACAAGAGACCCAGTACTTC. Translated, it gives CASSIGTSPVQETQYF.

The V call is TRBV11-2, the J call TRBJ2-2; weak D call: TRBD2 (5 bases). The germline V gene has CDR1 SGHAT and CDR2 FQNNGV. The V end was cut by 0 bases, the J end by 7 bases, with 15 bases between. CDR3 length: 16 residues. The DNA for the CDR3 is TGTGCCAGCAGCTTAGATCGGGTCGGGATCAGCGGGGAGCTGTTTTTT. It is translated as CASSLDRVGISGELFF.

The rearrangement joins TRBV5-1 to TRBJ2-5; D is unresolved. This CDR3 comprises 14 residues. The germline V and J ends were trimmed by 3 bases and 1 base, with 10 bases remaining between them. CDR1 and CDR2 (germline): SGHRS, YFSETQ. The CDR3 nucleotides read TGCGCCAGCAGCTCCAACTCTGTCCAAGAGACCCAGTACTTC. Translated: CASSSNSVQETQYF.

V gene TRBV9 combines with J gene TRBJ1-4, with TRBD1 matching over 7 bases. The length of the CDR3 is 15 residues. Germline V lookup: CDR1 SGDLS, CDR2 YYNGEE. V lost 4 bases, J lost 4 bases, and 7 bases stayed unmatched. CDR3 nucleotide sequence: TGTGCCAGCAGCCTTACCGGGACAGTTAATGAAAAACTGTTTTTT. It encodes CASSLTGTVNEKLFF.

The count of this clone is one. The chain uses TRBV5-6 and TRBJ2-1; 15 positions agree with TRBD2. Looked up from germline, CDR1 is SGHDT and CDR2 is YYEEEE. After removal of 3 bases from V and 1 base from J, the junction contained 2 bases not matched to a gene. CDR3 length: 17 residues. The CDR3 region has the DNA TGTGCCAGCAGCTGGGGACTAGCGGGAGGATCCTACAATGAGCAGTTCTTC. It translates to CASSWGLAGGSYNEQFF.

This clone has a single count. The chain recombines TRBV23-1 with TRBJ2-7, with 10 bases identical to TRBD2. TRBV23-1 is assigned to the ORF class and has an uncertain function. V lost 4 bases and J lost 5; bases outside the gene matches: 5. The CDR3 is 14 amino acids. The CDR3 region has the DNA TGCGCCAGCAGTCGACTAGCGGGTAGCGACGAGCAGTACTTC. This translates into CASSRLAGSDEQYF.

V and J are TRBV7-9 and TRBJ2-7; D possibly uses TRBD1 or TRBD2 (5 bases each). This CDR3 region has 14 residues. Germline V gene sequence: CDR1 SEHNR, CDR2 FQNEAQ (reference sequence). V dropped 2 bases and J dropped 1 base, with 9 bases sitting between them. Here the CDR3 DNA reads TGTGCCAGCAGCTTAAAGGGACCATCCTACGAGCAGTACTTC. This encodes CASSLKGPSYEQYF.

CDR3: CASSLFGVDSGANVLTF. In nucleotides, the CDR3 is TGTGCCAGCAGTTTATTCGGGGTTGACTCTGGGGCCAACGTCCTGACTTTC. The J gene is TRBJ2-6, the V gene TRBV27; TRBD2 might be the D (5 bases). This CDR3 is built from 17 residues. Trimming left V 1 base short and J 0 bases short, with 10 bases between. CDR1 and CDR2 (germline): MNHEY, SMNVEV (reference sequence).

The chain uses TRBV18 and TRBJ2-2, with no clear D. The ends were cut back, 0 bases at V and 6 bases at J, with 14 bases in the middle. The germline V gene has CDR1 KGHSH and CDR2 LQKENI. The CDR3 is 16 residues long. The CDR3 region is CASSPPRAMPPGELFF. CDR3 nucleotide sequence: TGTGCCAGCTCACCACCTAGGGCAATGCCCCCCGGGGAGCTGTTTTTT.